This T cell receptor beta chain is drawn from a study of T cell responses to AZD1222 COVID-19 vaccine. Study-wide results and limits: A mostly white British donor set with more females was recruited, and clonal diversity was possibly underestimated.

In regard to this clone: Its antigen is not known.

Generated by immunoSEQ multiplex PCR, the TCRdb table keeps only in-frame clones and is missing some. Of about 82,000 clones in the sample, roughly 90% are singletons; the top ten hold around 4.9%. Germline assignment: CDR1 MNHEY and CDR2 SVGAGI. V dropped 10 bases and J dropped 8; count of bases not matched to a gene: 7. The CDR3 is made up of 12 amino acids. J is TRBJ1-4 and V is TRBV6-5; 7 bases align to TRBD1. This TCR came from an adult in good health. Sample: peripheral blood, taken on day 0 of AZD1222 vaccination. The CDR3: CATRQGQEKLFF. The DNA of the CDR3 is TGTGCCACCAGACAGGGACAGGAAAAACTGTTTTTT.